At least ten counts were recorded for the clone carrying this T cell receptor (beta chain). The target antigen is unknown. Trimming cost V 5 bases and J 6 bases; bases outside gene matches: 9. The CDR3 covers 15 residues. Germline V gives CDR1 SGHAT, CDR2 FQNNGV. The data stem from a study of T cells in Graves' hyperthyroidism and ophthalmopathy. The study's findings and limits: Most expanded thyroid clonotypes above 0.001 recurred in blood. Ophthalmopathy and stable hyperthyroidism were separated by a 13 V-J model.

The study enrolled patients aged 18 to 65 with newly diagnosed hyperthyroidism of under 2 months' duration. In making diagnoses, clinical symptoms, serum thyroxine and TRAb, thyroid ultrasound and orbital computed tomography were all used. Researchers took RNA transcripts and amplified the TCR beta CDR3 regions from them. Using the HTBI primer set, a first-round RT-PCR was run on the TCR CDR3. TCRdb analysed the multiplex PCR reads with MiXCR anew, one entry per CDR3 protein. The table records 400,000 to 500,000 distinct CDR3 sequences, approximately 14% of them present only once. This TCR was recovered from a woman younger than 30 with Graves' hyperthyroidism. Source material: blood. This rearrangement joins TRBV11-2 to TRBJ1-5; TRBD1 matches 8 bases. Here the CDR3 DNA reads TGTGCCAGCAGCCCTGGACAGGGAGTGGGTCAGCCCCAGCATTTT. The encoded protein is CASSPGQGVGQPQHF.